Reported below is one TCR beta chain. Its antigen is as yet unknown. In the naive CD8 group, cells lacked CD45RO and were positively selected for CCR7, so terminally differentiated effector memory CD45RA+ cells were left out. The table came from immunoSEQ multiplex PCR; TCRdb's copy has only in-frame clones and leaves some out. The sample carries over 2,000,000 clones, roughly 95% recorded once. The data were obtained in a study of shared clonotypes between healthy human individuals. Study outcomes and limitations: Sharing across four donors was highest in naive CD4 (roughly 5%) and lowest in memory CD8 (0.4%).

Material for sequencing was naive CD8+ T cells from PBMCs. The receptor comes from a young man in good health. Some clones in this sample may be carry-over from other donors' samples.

The CDR3: CASSLGRTASYGYTF. CDR3 coding DNA: TGTGCCAGCAGTTTGGGCCGAACAGCCTCCTATGGCTACACCTTC. V and J are TRBV27 and TRBJ1-2, with no clear D. V lost 3 bases and J 4 bases, leaving 15 bases between the germline ends. The CDR3 length is 15 residues. Per germline, CDR1 MNHEY and CDR2 SMNVEV (reference sequence).